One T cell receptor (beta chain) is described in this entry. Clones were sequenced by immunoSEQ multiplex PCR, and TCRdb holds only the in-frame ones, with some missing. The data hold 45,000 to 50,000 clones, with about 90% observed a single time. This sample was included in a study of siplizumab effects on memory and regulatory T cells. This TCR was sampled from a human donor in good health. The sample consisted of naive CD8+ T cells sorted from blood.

CDR3 nucleotide sequence: TGTGCCAGCGGCGGAGCGAACACCGGGGAGCTGTTTTTT. It yields the protein CASGGANTGELFF. The chain joins TRBV9 to TRBJ2-2; no definite D call. This CDR3 spans 13 amino acids. Germline V lookup: CDR1 SGDLS, CDR2 YYNGEE. Trimming shortened V by 7 bases and J by 0 bases, and 7 bases separated the two germline ends.